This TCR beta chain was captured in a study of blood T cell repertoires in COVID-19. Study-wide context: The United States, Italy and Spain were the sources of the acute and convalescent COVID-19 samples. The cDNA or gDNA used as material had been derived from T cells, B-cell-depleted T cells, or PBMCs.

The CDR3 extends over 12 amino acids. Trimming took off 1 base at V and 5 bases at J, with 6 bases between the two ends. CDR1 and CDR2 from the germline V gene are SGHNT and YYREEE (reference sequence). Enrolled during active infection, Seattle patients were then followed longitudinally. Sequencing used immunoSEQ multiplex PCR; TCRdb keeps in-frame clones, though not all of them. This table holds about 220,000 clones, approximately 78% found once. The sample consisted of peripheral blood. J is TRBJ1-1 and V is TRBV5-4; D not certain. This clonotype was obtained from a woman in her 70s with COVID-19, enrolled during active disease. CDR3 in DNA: TGTGCCAGCAGCTTGCCCGGTACTGAAGCTTTCTTT. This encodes CASSLPGTEAFF.